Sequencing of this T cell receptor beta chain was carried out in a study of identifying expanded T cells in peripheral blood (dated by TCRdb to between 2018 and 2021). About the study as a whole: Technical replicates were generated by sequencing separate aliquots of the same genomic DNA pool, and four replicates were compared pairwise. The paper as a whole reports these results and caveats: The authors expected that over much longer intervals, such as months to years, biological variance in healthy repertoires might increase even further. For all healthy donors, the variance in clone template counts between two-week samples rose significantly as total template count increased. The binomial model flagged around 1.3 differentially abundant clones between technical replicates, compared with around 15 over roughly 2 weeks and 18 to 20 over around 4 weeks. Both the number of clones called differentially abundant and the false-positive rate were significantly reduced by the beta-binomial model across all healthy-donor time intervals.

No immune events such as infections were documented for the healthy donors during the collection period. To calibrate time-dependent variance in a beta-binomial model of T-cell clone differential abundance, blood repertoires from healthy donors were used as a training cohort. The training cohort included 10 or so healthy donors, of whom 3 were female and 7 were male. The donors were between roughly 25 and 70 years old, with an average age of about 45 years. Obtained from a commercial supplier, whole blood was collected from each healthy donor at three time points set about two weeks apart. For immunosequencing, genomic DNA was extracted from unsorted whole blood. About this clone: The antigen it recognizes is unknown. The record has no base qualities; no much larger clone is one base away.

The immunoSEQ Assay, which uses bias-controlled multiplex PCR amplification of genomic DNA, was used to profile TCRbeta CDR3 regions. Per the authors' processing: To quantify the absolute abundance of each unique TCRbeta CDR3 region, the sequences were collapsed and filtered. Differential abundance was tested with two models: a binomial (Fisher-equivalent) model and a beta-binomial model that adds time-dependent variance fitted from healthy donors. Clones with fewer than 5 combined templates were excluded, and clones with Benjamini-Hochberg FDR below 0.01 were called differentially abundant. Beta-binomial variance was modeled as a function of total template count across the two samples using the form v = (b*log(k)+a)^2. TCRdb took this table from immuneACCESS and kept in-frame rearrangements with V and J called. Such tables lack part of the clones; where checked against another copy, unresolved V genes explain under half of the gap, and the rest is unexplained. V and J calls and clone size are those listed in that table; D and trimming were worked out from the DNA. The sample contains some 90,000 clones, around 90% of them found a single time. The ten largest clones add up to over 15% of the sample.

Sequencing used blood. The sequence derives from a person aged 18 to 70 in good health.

The nucleotides are TGTGCCAGCAGTTTGCGCAGTCAGGGGGCCACTGGGGCCAACGTCCTGACTTTC. Translated, this gives CASSLRSQGATGANVLTF. The rearranged chain carries TRBV27 and TRBJ2-6; 8 bases in between match TRBD1. From cysteine to phenylalanine, the CDR3 is 18 amino acids long. The retained sequence is limited to the CDR3, 54 bases, with the frame set at the first base. CDR1 and CDR2, looked up from the germline V gene (reference sequence), are MNHEY and SMNVEV. Clipping removes 3 bases from V and 2 bases from J, with 9 as the unmatched junction base count.